This paragraph covers one TCR beta chain sequence. Its specificity is unknown. V gave up 3 bases and J gave up 6 bases, with 16 bases separating them. This CDR3 comprises 14 residues. Germline V lookup: CDR1 SGDLS, CDR2 YYNGEE. These data are taken from a study of blood T cells in healthy people across ages. The authors ran a second PCR of 7 to 11 cycles using a sample-barcoded 5' primer and a J-beta primer mix. TCRdb analysed the 5' RACE reads with MiXCR anew, one entry per CDR3 protein. This sample has around 1,700,000 distinct CDR3 sequences; 28% occur once, and the top ten carry roughly 8%. Healthy Caucasian individuals from Russia aged about 6 to 90 served as donors. Study-wide results and caveats: No one knew whether donors had CMV, which possibly confounded expanded clonotype changes. It was not possible, with unsorted PBMCs, to conclusively compare naive and antigen-experienced cells.

This chain connects TRBV9 to TRBJ2-7, with D perhaps matching TRBD1 or TRBD2 (9 bases each). The sequenced sample was blood. This receptor was taken from a woman between 25 and 40 years old in good health. CDR3 bases: TGTGCCAGCAGCGGACTAGCGGACAGGGGCGAGCAGTACTTC. Translating gives CASSGLADRGEQYF.